One sample yielded the 9 T cell receptor beta chains listed below, sequenced in a study of siplizumab effects on memory and regulatory T cells. Sequencing used immunoSEQ multiplex PCR; TCRdb keeps in-frame clones, though not all of them. The top ten hold 1% to 1.5% of the sample, which has around 95,000 clones, 94% seen once. The sample comprised non-Treg CD4+ T cells sorted from blood. The receptors stem from a human donor in good health.

The genes are TRBV5-6 and TRBJ2-7; D gene ambiguous. Looked up from germline, CDR1 is SGHDT and CDR2 is YYEEEE. CDR3 size: 15 residues. Trimming cost V 5 bases and J 2 bases, with 17 bases left between them. The CDR3 here is CASRQVSRPTYEQYF. Here the CDR3 DNA reads TGTGCCAGCAGACAAGTGAGTCGCCCGACCTACGAGCAGTACTTC.

The chain employs TRBV11-1 and TRBJ1-5; D uncertain. The CDR3 covers 13 residues. V dropped 2 bases and J dropped 5 bases, with 7 bases sitting between them. Germline V CDR1 and CDR2: SGHAT, FQDESV (reference sequence). The DNA of the CDR3 is TGTGCCAGCAGCTTAAACCGAGATCAGCCCCAGCATTTT. It specifies CASSLNRDQPQHF.

The rearrangement joins TRBV7-9 to TRBJ2-2; 10 bases are shared with TRBD2. The CDR3 is 15 residues long. CDR1 SEHNR and CDR2 FQNEAQ come from the germline V gene (reference sequence). The ends lost 5 bases at V and 1 base at J; junction bases unmatched: 1. For the CDR3, the DNA is TGTGCCAGCAGCAGCGGGGGGGAGAACACCGGGGAGCTGTTTTTT. This encodes CASSSGGENTGELFF.

The CDR3, as DNA: TGCGCCAGCGGTCAACTAGCGGGAGTGAGTGGGGATGAGCAGTTCTTC. It encodes CASGQLAGVSGDEQFF. V usage is TRBV4-1 and J usage is TRBJ2-1, with 11 bases that match TRBD2. The CDR3 runs 16 residues. Germline loops: CDR1 MGHRA, CDR2 YSYEKL. Trimming removed 8 bases from V and 8 bases from J; junction bases left unmatched: 14.

In DNA, the CDR3 is TGTGCCAGCTCATCGGCGGGAGGTCTCTCCTACGAGCAGTACTTC. Protein product: CASSSAGGLSYEQYF. V gene TRBV18 combines with J gene TRBJ2-7, with 8 nucleotides matching TRBD2. The trim removed 5 bases at V and 0 bases at J, leaving 6 bases unmatched. CDR1 and CDR2 (germline): KGHSH, LQKENI. The CDR3 contains 15 residues.

This clone appeared once. V usage is TRBV2 and J usage is TRBJ2-3, with D maybe TRBD2 (5 bases). Germline values: CDR1 SNHLY, CDR2 FYNNEI. CDR3 size: 14 residues. V dropped 4 bases and J dropped 2 bases, with 10 bases sitting between them. The CDR3 loop reads CASSVTTPTDTQYF. Here the CDR3 DNA reads TGTGCCAGCAGTGTGACTACTCCCACAGATACGCAGTATTTT.

The CDR3 DNA sequence: TGTGCCAGCAGCCAAGCCCCCGGGGTCCAAAACATTCAGTACTTC. Translating gives CASSQAPGVQNIQYF. The chain employs TRBV4-2 and TRBJ2-4; a possible D gene is TRBD2 (5 bases). Germline CDR1 reads LGHNA; CDR2 reads YNFKEQ. The CDR3 covers 15 residues. The V gene lost 1 base and the J gene lost 5 bases, with 12 bases spanning the gap.

This CDR3 reads CASSRTLQETQYF. CDR3 nucleotides: TGTGCCAGCAGTAGGACTCTCCAAGAGACCCAGTACTTC. The V gene is TRBV6-1, the J gene TRBJ2-5; a possible D gene is TRBD2 (5 bases). The CDR3 is 13 amino acids. The V gene lost 5 bases and the J gene lost 1 base, with 8 bases spanning the gap. Germline CDR1 and CDR2: MNHNS and SASEGT.

This chain connects TRBV9 to TRBJ1-4; weak D call: TRBD1 (5 bases). Trimming took off 0 bases at V and 7 bases at J, with 16 bases between the two ends. The CDR3 runs 16 residues. Per germline, CDR1 SGDLS and CDR2 YYNGEE. The chain's CDR3 is CASSVGGAGFGEKLFF. CDR3 nucleotides: TGTGCCAGCAGCGTAGGTGGGGCAGGGTTCGGTGAAAAACTGTTTTTT.